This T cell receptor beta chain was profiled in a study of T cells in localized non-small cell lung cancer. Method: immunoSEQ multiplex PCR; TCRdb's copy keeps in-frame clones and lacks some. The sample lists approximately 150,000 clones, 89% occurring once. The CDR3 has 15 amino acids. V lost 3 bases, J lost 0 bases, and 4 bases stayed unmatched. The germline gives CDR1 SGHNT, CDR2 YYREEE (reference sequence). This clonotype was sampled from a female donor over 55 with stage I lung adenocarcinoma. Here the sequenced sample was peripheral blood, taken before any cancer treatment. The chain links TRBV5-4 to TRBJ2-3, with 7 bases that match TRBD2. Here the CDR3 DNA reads TGTGCCAGCAGCTGGGGTAGCGGGAGCACAGATACGCAGTATTTT. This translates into CASSWGSGSTDTQYF.